This T cell receptor (beta chain) was profiled in a study of T cell changes during pregnancy in multiple sclerosis. Trimming removed 6 bases from V and 1 base from J, with 10 bases in between. The germline V gene encodes CDR1 SNHLY and CDR2 FYNNEI. The CDR3 length is 13 residues. Clones were read by immunoSEQ multiplex PCR, and TCRdb kept only the in-frame ones, dropping some. The sample lists about 30,000 clones, about nine tenths occurring once. This chain connects TRBV2 to TRBJ2-7, with D possibly matching TRBD1 (6 bases). Sample: CD8+ T cells from peripheral blood mononuclear cells, taken in the second trimester of pregnancy. The origin of this receptor is a female donor with multiple sclerosis, enrolled in a pregnancy study. The chain's CDR3 is CASSWTASYEQYF. The CDR3 region has the DNA TGTGCCAGCAGCTGGACAGCGTCCTACGAGCAGTACTTC. Full variable domain (remainder filled in from reference TRBV2 and TRBJ2-7): EPEVTQTPSHQVTQMGQEVILRCVPISNHLYFYWYRQILGQKVEFLVSFYNNEISEKSEIFDDQFSVERPDGSNFTLKIRSTKLEDSAMYFCASSWTASYEQYFGPGTRLTVT.